This T cell receptor (beta chain) was obtained from a study of T cells in women clearing cervical HPV infection. Turning to the study itself: Controls' single incident HPV16 infection cleared within 12 months without precancer.

Genomic DNA, averaging around 1,200 ng per sample, yielded TCR beta CDR3 via immunoSEQ. Measured with immunoSEQ multiplex PCR; TCRdb has only the in-frame clones, and not every one. Its table records tens of thousands of clones. Sequenced material: blood buffy coat. The sequence was obtained from a woman between 18 and 70 years old with a cervical HPV16 infection that either progressed to CIN3+ or cleared (not recorded which).

The CDR3 spells CASREEGQGSQPQHF. CDR3 DNA (partial): TGTGCCAGCAGGGAGGAGGGACAGGGAAGTCAGCCC. The chain couples TRBV2 to TRBJ1-5; 9 bases align to TRBD1. The read terminates 3 residues ahead of where the CDR3 ends, so the germline J gene completes it. J lost 6 bases, V lost 6 bases, and 9 bases had no gene match. The CDR3 spans 15 residues. Germline CDR1 is SNHLY and CDR2 is FYNNEI.